This T cell receptor (beta chain) appears in the sequencing data of a study of blood T cell repertoires in COVID-19. The CDR3 covers 13 residues. V was clipped by 3 bases and J by 3 bases, with 7 bases between them. Germline lookup yields CDR1 SGDLS and CDR2 YYNGEE. Sequencing was performed with immunoSEQ multiplex PCR; in TCRdb, only in-frame clones are kept and a portion is missing. Of about 190,000 clones listed, 78% are singletons. Specimen: peripheral blood. The source is an elderly woman with active or convalescent COVID-19. The chain joins TRBV9 to TRBJ2-1; D might be TRBD2 (6 bases). The CDR3 region has the DNA TGTGCCAGCAGCGCGACTAGCTACAATGAGCAGTTCTTC. It yields the protein CASSATSYNEQFF. Variable domain in full (rest from reference TRBV9 and TRBJ2-1): DSGVTQTPKHLITATGQRVTLRCSPRSGDLSVYWYQQSLDQGLQFLIQYYNGEERAKGNILERFSAQQFPDLHSELNLSSLELGDSALYFCASSATSYNEQFFGPGTRLTVL.